The T cell receptor beta chain under discussion was sequenced for a study of blood T cell repertoires in COVID-19. Background on the study: Some COVID-19 samples were acute and others convalescent; all came from the United States, Italy and Spain.

The data were produced by immunoSEQ multiplex PCR, yet TCRdb's version contains in-frame clones alone and is incomplete. The table lists about 200,000 clones, around 80% of them singletons. CDR3 length: 17 amino acids. Germline trimming cut 1 base from V and 6 bases from J; bases unmatched to any gene: 6. Germline CDR1 is KGHDR and CDR2 is SFDVKD. This receptor was identified in a woman aged 70-85 years with acute or convalescent COVID-19. The sequenced sample was peripheral blood. The V and J genes are TRBV24-1 and TRBJ2-1; TRBD2 agrees at 12 bases. CDR3 coding DNA: TGTGCCACCAGTGATTTCTCTAGCGGGAGGGCCCTCAATGAGCAGTTCTTC. Amino acid sequence: CATSDFSSGRALNEQFF.